The table lists the clone carrying this TCR beta chain with a few counts. What it recognizes is unknown. The sample belongs to a study of cytomegalovirus exposure and HLA in healthy donors. Study-wide findings and caveats: The study designated fewer than 200 TCR beta chains cytomegalovirus-associated.

This CDR3 region has 13 residues. The V gene's germline CDR1 is SQVTM and CDR2 ANQGSEA. V lost 7 bases and J lost 5, with 15 bases in between. Researchers ran the PCR with 60 Vbeta and 13 Jbeta primers. Profiled with immunoSEQ multiplex PCR; TCRdb holds only in-frame clones, not every one. Among some 120,000 clones listed, 77% were seen once. The clonotype originates from a human donor in good health. The gene calls are TRBV29-1 and TRBJ1-5; D might be TRBD1 (5 bases). Material for sequencing was PBMCs. CDR3 loop: CSARGGGDQPQHF. CDR3 DNA sequence: TGCAGCGCTCGGGGGGGTGGTGATCAGCCCCAGCATTTT.